This T cell receptor (beta chain) was retrieved from a study of shared clonotypes between healthy human individuals. This table comes from immunoSEQ multiplex PCR, and its TCRdb copy is limited to in-frame clones, with some not included. The table lists 2 million to 3 million clones, around nine tenths of them singletons. In the case of this clone: No antigen is known for it. Other DNA sequences within the sample encode an identical CDR3.

The CDR3 loop spans 13 amino acids. Germline V lookup: CDR1 SGHNT, CDR2 YENEEA. V lost 0 bases to trimming and J lost 5 bases, with 4 bases between them. The study, taken as a whole, reports: Non-shared clonotypes had lower generation probabilities than clonotypes shared by all four sorted-subset donors.

This rearrangement joins TRBV11-3 to TRBJ2-2; D unclear. Sequences were obtained from naive CD4+ T cells sorted from blood. Sample subset: CD45RA+ positively selected. The sequence derives from a man aged 18 to 29 in good health. CDR3 loop: CASSLDRTGELFF. CDR3 nucleotides: TGTGCCAGCAGCTTAGATCGGACCGGGGAGCTGTTTTTT.